This T cell receptor (beta chain) was profiled in a study of blood T cell repertoires in COVID-19. This clone was observed a single time. The data were produced by immunoSEQ multiplex PCR, yet TCRdb's version contains in-frame clones alone and is incomplete. This table holds tens of thousands of clones, roughly 90% found once. The receptor comes from a man aged 50 or older with COVID-19, enrolled during active disease. The specimen was peripheral blood.

CDR3: CASSQAGTGELFF. Written as DNA, the CDR3 is TGTGCCAGCAGCCAAGCGGGCACCGGGGAGCTGTTTTTT. The chain joins TRBV3-1 (or the pseudogene TRBV3-2) to TRBJ2-2; D call uncertain. The CDR3 spans 13 residues. The V end was cut by 1 base, the J end by 4 bases, with 4 bases between. Germline CDR1 LGHDT, CDR2 YNNKEL (reference sequence).